This T cell receptor beta chain was sequenced during a study of sequential checkpoint blockade in melanoma. Study-level background: Randomization was 1:1 between first-line nivolumab→ipilimumab and ipilimumab→nivolumab. Roughly 20 patients had matched tumor biopsies before treatment and at week 13 after nivolumab or ipilimumab alone.

There are a few counts of this clone. Treatment specified: randomized to nivolumab then ipilimumab (arm A) or the reverse (arm B). Assay: immunoSEQ multiplex PCR; the TCRdb copy retains only in-frame clones and omits some. The sample shows around 2,000 clones, roughly 31% of them seen only once. Source: tumor tissue (inferred from file names), taken from a patient given nivolumab and ipilimumab in sequence. This clonotype was sampled from a human donor with melanoma.

This CDR3 reads CASSPRTATGDEQFF. The CDR3 region has the DNA TGTGCCAGCAGCCCACGGACCGCGACAGGGGATGAGCAGTTCTTC. The V and J genes are TRBV11-1 and TRBJ2-1; 8 nucleotides agree with TRBD1. Germline V gives CDR1 SGHAT, CDR2 FQDESV (reference sequence). V was clipped by 5 bases and J by 8 bases; unmatched bases: 11. The CDR3 covers 15 residues. Combining the CDR3 with reference TRBV11-1 and TRBJ2-1 gives the whole variable domain EAEVAQSPRYKITEKSQAVAFWCDPISGHATLYWYRQILGQGPELLVQFQDESVVDDSQLPKDRFSAERLKGVDSTLKIQPAELGDSAMYLCASSPRTATGDEQFFGPGTRLTVL.